Shown below are 30 T cell receptor beta chains from a single sample sequenced in a study of cytotoxic CD8 clonotypes in ibrutinib-treated CLL. Profiling relied on immunoSEQ multiplex PCR, and the TCRdb table lists in-frame clones only, not all of them. The sample lists about 140,000 clones; roughly 80% were seen once. Source: PBMCs, taken after 12 months of ibrutinib treatment. These TCRs come from a human donor with chronic lymphocytic leukemia.

This clone has just a few counts. The chain carries TRBV6-5 and TRBJ1-2; D is undetermined. The CDR3 sequence is 14 residues long. The germline V gene has CDR1 MNHEY and CDR2 SVGAGI. Trimming pared 0 bases from V and 3 bases from J, leaving 8 bases between. CDR3 region: CASSYSAGYYGYTF. The CDR3 DNA is TGTGCCAGCAGTTACTCGGCGGGTTACTATGGCTACACCTTC.

CDR3 sequence reads: CASSLQPNSHEQYF. DNA for the CDR3: TGTGCCAGCAGCTTACAACCCAATTCTCACGAGCAGTACTTC. This chain uses TRBV7-2 with TRBJ2-7; D unresolved. Germline CDR1 SGHTA, CDR2 FQGNSA. The CDR3 spans 14 residues. With 2 bases removed from V and 5 bases from J, the gap between germline ends came to 13 bases.

The chain recombines TRBV7-2 with TRBJ2-7; D call uncertain. This CDR3 has 12 residues. Trimming took 5 bases from V and 3 from J, leaving 8 bases between them. Germline lookup yields CDR1 SGHTA and CDR2 FQGNSA. The CDR3, as DNA: TGTGCCAGCAGCAGGACGAACTACGAGCAGTACTTC. Residues: CASSRTNYEQYF.

This clone showed up just a few times. The rearrangement links TRBV2 to TRBJ2-7; the match to TRBD1 covers 8 bases. The CDR3 spans 14 residues. The V gene's germline CDR1 is SNHLY and CDR2 FYNNEI. With V trimmed by 2 bases and J by 3 bases, 3 bases remained unmatched. The CDR3 DNA reads as TGTGCCAGCAGTGAACAGGGGGCCAACTACGAGCAGTACTTC. Encoded protein: CASSEQGANYEQYF.

The rearrangement uses TRBV18 and TRBJ2-1; 10 bases line up with TRBD2. V shed 0 bases and J 11 bases; nucleotides not matched to a gene: 1. The CDR3 runs 13 residues. From germline, CDR1 is KGHSH and CDR2 LQKENI. CDR3 amino acids: CASSPPGLAKQFF. The CDR3 DNA reads TGTGCCAGCTCACCACCGGGACTAGCGAAGCAGTTCTTC.

V gene TRBV5-1 combines with J gene TRBJ1-2; D is unclear. This CDR3 is 15 amino acids long. Germline CDR1 and CDR2: SGHRS and YFSETQ. V lost 0 bases and J lost 4, with 13 bases in between. Here the CDR3 reads CASSLESGFGYGYTF. CDR3 DNA sequence: TGCGCCAGCAGCTTGGAATCGGGCTTCGGCTATGGCTACACCTTC. Full variable domain (missing parts from reference TRBV5-1 and TRBJ1-2): KAGVTQTPRYLIKTRGQQVTLSCSPISGHRSVSWYQQTPGQGLQFLFEYFSETQRNKGNFPGRFSGRQFSNSRSEMNVSTLELGDSALYLCASSLESGFGYGYTFGSGTRLTVV.

Points on this clone: Distinct nucleotide sequences in the sample also encode this CDR3. The chain links TRBV6-1 to TRBJ2-7; D unclear. The germline gives CDR1 MNHNS, CDR2 SASEGT. The germline V and J ends were trimmed by 2 bases and 5 bases, with 7 bases remaining between them. The CDR3 covers 12 residues. DNA of the CDR3: TGTGCCAGCAGTGAATCAGGCGACGAGCAGTACTTC. Translated: CASSESGDEQYF.

This clone has just a few counts. The chain combines TRBV27 with TRBJ2-1; 7 bases fit TRBD1. Looked up from germline, CDR1 is MNHEY and CDR2 is SMNVEV (reference sequence). CDR3 length: 15 amino acids. V dropped 1 base and J dropped 2; count of bases not matched to a gene: 2. CDR3 sequence: CASSLLGTAYNEQFF. The CDR3 DNA reads TGTGCCAGCAGTTTATTGGGGACAGCCTACAATGAGCAGTTCTTC.

The V and J genes are TRBV7-8 and TRBJ1-2, with a tentative D call TRBD1 (5 bases). The CDR3 totals 16 residues. Germline CDR1 SGHVS, CDR2 FQNEAQ. V dropped 1 base and J dropped 3 bases, with 15 bases sitting between them. CDR3 protein: CASSLVPEAGYYGYTF. CDR3 nucleotides: TGTGCCAGCAGCTTAGTCCCGGAGGCAGGGTACTATGGCTACACCTTC.

The V gene is TRBV11-3, the J gene TRBJ2-7; 7 nucleotides align to TRBD1. The germline CDR1 and CDR2 sequences are SGHNT and YENEEA. CDR3 length equals 13 residues. V was pared by 5 bases and J by 7 bases, with 8 bases of the junction left unmatched. In DNA, the CDR3 is TGTGCCAGCAGCACCTCACAGGGGACGGAGCAGTACTTC. It codes for CASSTSQGTEQYF.

The chain employs TRBV2 and TRBJ2-3; TRBD2 agrees at 10 bases. V lost 5 bases and J lost 3; bases outside the gene matches: 5. Per germline, CDR1 SNHLY and CDR2 FYNNEI. The CDR3 is 15 residues long. The CDR3 loop is CASSRSGRGTDTQYF. As DNA, the CDR3 is TGTGCCAGCAGTCGGAGCGGGAGGGGAACAGATACGCAGTATTTT.

The chain employs TRBV15 and TRBJ1-1; 7 bases are shared with TRBD1. This CDR3 comprises 14 residues. With V trimmed by 4 bases and J by 3 bases, 5 bases remained unmatched. The germline gives CDR1 LNHNV, CDR2 YYDKDF (reference sequence). As DNA, the CDR3 is TGTGCCACCAGCAATGGACAGGCCTACACTGAAGCTTTCTTT. Protein: CATSNGQAYTEAFF.

This rearrangement joins TRBV19 to TRBJ2-3, with 13 bases fitting TRBD2. Unmatched junction bases numbered 12, after V lost 4 bases and J lost 2 bases. Per the germline V gene, CDR1 is LNHDA and CDR2 is SQIVND (reference sequence). The CDR3 consists of 19 residues. The chain's CDR3 is CASSTTGLAGVRVTDTQYF. Here the CDR3 DNA reads TGTGCCAGTAGTACCACCGGACTAGCGGGAGTTAGGGTCACAGATACGCAGTATTTT. The full variable domain, completed using reference TRBV19 and TRBJ2-3, is DGGITQSPKYLFRKEGQNVTLSCEQNLNHDAMYWYRQDPGQGLRLIYYSQIVNDFQKGDIAEGYSVSREKKESFPLTVTSAQKNPTAFYLCASSTTGLAGVRVTDTQYFGPGTRLTVL.

A single count supports this clone. This rearrangement joins TRBV6-4 to TRBJ2-7; D could derive from TRBD1 or TRBD2 (8 bases each). The CDR3 totals 19 residues. Trimming took 5 bases from V and 5 from J, leaving 31 bases between them. From germline, CDR1 is MRHNA and CDR2 SNTAGT. The CDR3 here is CASSHTGTGGSGSVNEQYF. The CDR3 region has the DNA TGTGCCAGCAGTCATACAGGGACAGGCGGAAGCGGGAGTGTTAACGAGCAGTACTTC.

The genes are TRBV5-1 and TRBJ1-3; TRBD1 matches 7 bases. The trim removed 2 bases at V and 0 bases at J, leaving 11 bases unmatched. Germline CDR1 SGHRS, CDR2 YFSETQ. This CDR3 region has 18 residues. The CDR3 loop is CASSFEGTAKISGNTIYF. DNA of the CDR3: TGCGCCAGCAGCTTCGAGGGGACAGCTAAAATCTCTGGAAACACCATATATTTT.

The chain employs TRBV5-4 and TRBJ2-3; TRBD2 matches 13 bases. Germline-derived CDR1 and CDR2 are SGHNT and YYREEE (reference sequence). Trimming took 2 bases from V and 4 from J; bases not matched to a gene: 4. This CDR3 has 16 residues. CDR3 amino acids: CASSFGTSGVSDTQYF. The CDR3 DNA sequence: TGTGCCAGCAGCTTTGGGACTAGCGGGGTATCAGATACGCAGTATTTT.

The V and J genes are TRBV28 and TRBJ1-5, with 9 bases aligning to TRBD1. Germline CDR1 reads MDHEN; CDR2 reads SYDVKM. The CDR3 runs to 15 residues. The V and J ends lost 3 bases and 6 bases, in that order; junction bases with no gene match: 6. The CDR3 sequence: CASSFFRDRVQPQHF. For the CDR3, the DNA is TGTGCCAGCAGTTTTTTCCGGGACAGGGTTCAGCCCCAGCATTTT.

V gene TRBV10-2 combines with J gene TRBJ2-7; 8 positions match TRBD1. Per the germline V gene, CDR1 is WSHSY and CDR2 is SAAADI. The J segment lost 2 bases and the V segment lost 5 bases, leaving 8 bases of the junction unmatched. This CDR3 has 15 amino acids. In DNA, the CDR3 is TGCGCCAGCAGTCCCGCGGACAGGGCCCCCTACGAGCAGTACTTC. This codes for CASSPADRAPYEQYF.

The genes are TRBV27 and TRBJ2-7; D may be TRBD1 (5 bases). The length of the CDR3 is 16 residues. Trimming pared 0 bases from V and 3 bases from J, leaving 15 bases between. The germline V gene encodes CDR1 MNHEY and CDR2 SMNVEV (reference sequence). CDR3 nucleotides: TGTGCCAGCAGTTTATCTCAGGGTAGATTGGGCTACGAGCAGTACTTC. As protein: CASSLSQGRLGYEQYF.

This chain links TRBV28 with TRBJ2-7, with D hard to call. Germline CDR1 MDHEN, CDR2 SYDVKM. V gave up 11 bases and J gave up 2 bases, with 19 bases separating them. The CDR3 is 14 amino acids. In nucleotides, the CDR3 is TGTGCCTCCCTGCCAGCAACGGCGCCCTACGAGCAGTACTTC. Translation gives CASLPATAPYEQYF.

This rearrangement joins TRBV27 to TRBJ2-7; the match to TRBD2 covers 14 bases. With 6 bases clipped from V and 6 bases from J, the junction kept 4 bases outside the gene matches. The germline CDR1 and CDR2 sequences are MNHEY and SMNVEV (reference sequence). This CDR3 comprises 14 residues. DNA for the CDR3: TGTGCCAGCAGATTGACTAGCGGGAGGGGCGAGCAGTACTTC. It encodes CASRLTSGRGEQYF.

The rearrangement links TRBV5-6 to TRBJ2-3; a possible D gene is TRBD2 (6 bases). CDR3 length: 13 residues. V lost 2 bases and J 6 bases, leaving 10 bases between the germline ends. Looked up from germline, CDR1 is SGHDT and CDR2 is YYEEEE. The CDR3 sequence is CASSFGGKDTQYF. The CDR3 region has the DNA TGTGCCAGCAGCTTTGGGGGGAAGGATACGCAGTATTTT. Supplemented by reference TRBV5-6 and TRBJ2-3, the full variable domain reads DAGVTQSPTHLIKTRGQQVTLRCSPKSGHDTVSWYQQALGQGPQFIFQYYEEEERQRGNFPDRFSGHQFPNYSSELNVNALLLGDSALYLCASSFGGKDTQYFGPGTRLTVL.

This clone was found once. The chain recombines TRBV9 with TRBJ1-3, with D unclear. V was cut by 4 bases and J by 0 bases, with 20 bases left in between. CDR3 length: 18 residues. CDR1 is SGDLS, CDR2 YYNGEE, per germline. The CDR3 reads CASSLRTGPSDSGNTIYF. The CDR3 DNA is TGTGCCAGCAGCCTCAGGACTGGGCCGTCGGACTCTGGAAACACCATATATTTT.

V usage is TRBV6-5 and J usage is TRBJ1-5; D gene uncertain. The germline V gene has CDR1 MNHEY and CDR2 SVGAGI. V shed 3 bases and J shed 3 bases, with 9 bases lying between them. The CDR3 is made up of 14 amino acids. For the CDR3, the DNA is TGTGCCAGCAGTTATGACCGGAACAATCAGCCCCAGCATTTT. Its protein is CASSYDRNNQPQHF.

The chain uses TRBV5-3 and TRBJ1-5, with D uncertain. TRBV5-3 is flagged as an ORF with uncertain function. This CDR3 is 13 amino acids long. Between the trimmed V and J ends, which lost 1 base and 5 bases, there was a span of 7 bases. CDR3 loop: CARSLSEDQPQHF. The CDR3 DNA follows: TGTGCCAGAAGCTTGTCTGAAGATCAGCCCCAGCATTTT.

The gene calls are TRBV10-3 and TRBJ2-5; perhaps TRBD1 as D (6 bases). Germline CDR1 and CDR2: ENHRY and SYGVKD. This CDR3 has 15 amino acids. V lost 11 bases and J lost 3, with 22 bases in between. CDR3 nucleotide sequence: TGTGCCTCCACAAACAGGGAAAAGGGAAAAGAGACCCAGTACTTC. Translating it yields CASTNREKGKETQYF.

This rearrangement joins TRBV19 to TRBJ2-7; D gene ambiguous. CDR3 size: 15 residues. Germline CDR1 is LNHDA and CDR2 is SQIVND (reference sequence). Trimming removed 4 bases at V and 5 bases at J, with 18 bases between. As DNA, the CDR3 is TGTGCCAGTAGTAGCAGGATAGGCGTCCCACACGAGCAGTACTTC. Its translation: CASSSRIGVPHEQYF.

The gene calls are TRBV6-6 and TRBJ1-1; D perhaps matches TRBD1 (6 bases). Trimming took off 10 bases at V and 1 base at J, with 19 bases between the two ends. Germline loops: CDR1 MNHNY, CDR2 SVGAGI (reference sequence). This CDR3 has 15 amino acids. Here the CDR3 reads CATGPIRGTNTEAFF. The CDR3 nucleotides read TGTGCCACCGGCCCGATCAGGGGAACGAACACTGAAGCTTTCTTT.

J is TRBJ1-2 and V is TRBV7-9; maybe TRBD1 (6 bases). Germline V gives CDR1 SEHNR, CDR2 FQNEAQ (reference sequence). The CDR3 runs to 12 residues. Between the trimmed V and J ends, which lost 5 bases and 6 bases, there was a span of 10 bases. Written as DNA, the CDR3 is TGTGCCAGCAGCCGGAACAGGGATGGCTACACCTTC. As protein: CASSRNRDGYTF.

This clone appeared once. The chain has TRBV28 and TRBJ1-6, with D possibly matching TRBD1 (6 bases). The CDR3 has 14 residues. Germline loops: CDR1 MDHEN, CDR2 SYDVKM. V lost 2 bases to trimming and J lost 10 bases, with 12 bases between them. Written as DNA, the CDR3 is TGTGCCAGCAGTTTACGGGGGCGCGGGTCACCCCTCCACTTT. Translation gives CASSLRGRGSPLHF.